The sequence of this T cell receptor (beta chain) was determined in a study of blood T cell repertoires in COVID-19. Across the whole study: Samples of COVID-19 (acute and convalescent) were obtained from the United States, Italy and Spain. In each case, the material was cDNA or gDNA derived from T cells, B-cell-depleted T cells, or PBMCs.

Categorization into cohorts depended on clinical history that participants reported. Assay: immunoSEQ multiplex PCR; the TCRdb copy retains only in-frame clones and omits some. The sample yields roughly 250,000 clones, around 88% seen once. The V segment lost 6 bases and the J segment 1 base; nucleotides outside the gene matches: 18. CDR1 is MNHNY, CDR2 SVGAGI, per germline (reference sequence). The CDR3 has 19 amino acids. The clonotype comes from a woman aged 40 to 49 with acute COVID-19. V and J are TRBV6-6 and TRBJ2-4; TRBD1 aligns across 7 bases. Input material: PBMCs or T cells enriched from blood (not recorded which). CDR3 amino acids: CASSYVSAPTGAAKNIQYF. CDR3 coding DNA: TGTGCCAGCAGCTATGTATCCGCCCCCACAGGGGCGGCCAAAAACATTCAGTACTTC.